Below are 30 T cell receptor beta chains sequenced from a single sample in a study of CD8 T cells in ankylosing spondylitis. MiXCR was run by TCRdb on the 5' RACE reads, yielding one entry per CDR3 protein. The sample carries 230,000 or so distinct CDR3 sequences, roughly 18% recorded once. Sequencing was done on a sample of blood, either unsorted or a sorted T cell fraction (not recorded which). All receptors derive from a male donor with ankylosing spondylitis or in good health (not recorded which).

This clonotype was counted ten times or more. In DNA form, the CDR3 reads TGTGCCAGCAGTTTGGCAGTTTTCCACGAGCAGTACTTC. Amino acids: CASSLAVFHEQYF. The genes are TRBV27 and TRBJ2-7; D remains ambiguous. In germline, CDR1 is MNHEY, CDR2 SMNVEV (reference sequence). The CDR3 contains 13 residues. Trimming cost V 3 bases and J 5 bases, with 11 bases left between them.

The chain couples TRBV19 to TRBJ2-2; D assignment may be TRBD1 or TRBD2 (5 bases each). V was shortened by 7 bases and J by 6 bases, with 18 bases between the two germline ends. CDR3 length: 15 residues. The germline gives CDR1 LNHDA, CDR2 SQIVND (reference sequence). The CDR3: CASIHSWGFPGELFF. CDR3 nucleotide sequence: TGTGCCAGTATCCATTCATGGGGGTTCCCCGGGGAGCTGTTTTTT.

The CDR3 DNA reads TGTGCCAGCAGCTTACCGGGTAGCCTGGACACCGGGGAGCTGTTTTTT. Translation gives CASSLPGSLDTGELFF. V is TRBV11-2 and J is TRBJ2-2; no clear D. CDR1 is SGHAT and CDR2 is FQNNGV in the germline V gene. This CDR3 is built from 16 residues. The V end lost 2 bases, the J end lost 3 bases, and 13 bases lay between the germline ends. Full variable domain (missing parts from reference TRBV11-2 and TRBJ2-2): EAGVAQSPRYKIIEKRQSVAFWCNPISGHATLYWYQQILGQGPKLLIQFQNNGVVDDSQLPKDRFSAERLKGVDSTLKIQPAKLEDSAVYLCASSLPGSLDTGELFFGEGSRLTVL.

This clonotype occurred a few times. V is TRBV29-1 and J is TRBJ2-2, with D maybe TRBD2 (6 bases). V was cut by 5 bases and J by 2 bases, with 12 bases left in between. The CDR3 consists of 14 residues. The V gene's germline CDR1 is SQVTM and CDR2 ANQGSEA. The CDR3 sequence: CSVQPRGNTGELFF. In DNA form, the CDR3 reads TGCAGCGTTCAACCGCGGGGAAACACCGGGGAGCTGTTTTTT.

The genes are TRBV29-1 and TRBJ2-5; 9 bases are shared with TRBD2. With 4 bases clipped from V and 1 base from J, the junction kept 4 bases outside the gene matches. Germline V gives CDR1 SQVTM, CDR2 ANQGSEA. This CDR3 spans 14 amino acids. The CDR3 protein is CSVGAGGPQETQYF. DNA for the CDR3: TGCAGCGTTGGGGCGGGAGGGCCCCAAGAGACCCAGTACTTC.

This clonotype was counted once. Its ends do not fully match the called genes, so a read error is possible. This rearrangement joins TRBV5-4 to TRBJ1-2; tentative D call: TRBD1 (5 bases). This CDR3 is built from 15 residues. The germline V gene encodes CDR1 SGHNT and CDR2 YYREEE (reference sequence). Here the CDR3 DNA reads TGTGCCAGCAGTAGCACGTATGGGGACGACTATGGCTACATCTTC. It yields the protein CASSSTYGDDYGYIF.

The chain uses TRBV29-1 and TRBJ2-7; D is ambiguous. V lost 0 bases and J 1 base, leaving 7 bases between the germline ends. The CDR3 runs to 13 residues. Germline CDR1 SQVTM, CDR2 ANQGSEA. CDR3: CSVEDLGSYEQYF. The CDR3 coding sequence is TGCAGCGTTGAAGATCTAGGGTCCTACGAGCAGTACTTC.

This clonotype was detected only a few times. Here the CDR3 DNA reads TGTGCCAGCAGCTGGGGACTAGCGGGATACAATGAGCAGTTCTTC. Translating gives CASSWGLAGYNEQFF. The V gene is TRBV7-2, the J gene TRBJ2-1; 13 nucleotides agree with TRBD2. V lost 4 bases to trimming and J lost 4 bases; unmatched junction nucleotides: 1. The germline V gene encodes CDR1 SGHTA and CDR2 FQGNSA. The CDR3 runs to 15 residues.

This rearrangement joins TRBV7-8 to TRBJ2-7, with D perhaps given as TRBD1 or TRBD2 (5 bases each). V lost 1 base, J lost 2 bases, and 9 bases lay in between. Germline-derived CDR1 and CDR2 are SGHVS and FQNEAQ. This CDR3 is built from 14 residues. CDR3 in amino acids: CASSLGDLAYEQYF. The CDR3 nucleotides are TGTGCCAGCAGCTTAGGGGACCTCGCCTACGAGCAGTACTTC.

The gene calls are TRBV11-2 and TRBJ2-1; 7 nucleotides match TRBD1. The V segment lost 0 bases and the J segment 3 bases; nucleotides outside the gene matches: 2. The CDR3 totals 15 residues. The germline V gene encodes CDR1 SGHAT and CDR2 FQNNGV. The CDR3 here is CASSLETGYYNEQFF. The CDR3 region has the DNA TGTGCCAGCAGCTTAGAGACAGGGTACTACAATGAGCAGTTCTTC.

The J gene is TRBJ1-2, the V gene TRBV27, with D perhaps matching TRBD1 (6 bases). Trimming removed 10 bases from V and 3 bases from J, with 15 bases in between. Germline V CDR1 and CDR2: MNHEY, SMNVEV (reference sequence). There are 13 residues in the CDR3. CDR3 loop: CATRPGEDYGYTF. The CDR3 DNA is TGTGCCACCCGACCAGGGGAAGACTATGGCTACACCTTC.

This clonotype was detected only a few times. The J gene is TRBJ2-3, the V gene TRBV5-1; 9 nucleotides agree with TRBD1. With V trimmed by 5 bases and J by 2 bases, 6 bases remained unmatched. The V gene's germline CDR1 is SGHRS and CDR2 YFSETQ. This CDR3 spans 15 amino acids. In nucleotides, the CDR3 is TGCGCCAGCAGGCCGGGACAGGGAAACACAGATACGCAGTATTTT. The encoded protein is CASRPGQGNTDTQYF.

In its sample, this clonotype was seen a few times. The chain links TRBV9 to TRBJ2-7, with 10 bases identical to TRBD1. The CDR3 is made up of 14 amino acids. Germline values: CDR1 SGDLS, CDR2 YYNGEE. J lost 7 bases, V lost 2 bases, and 6 bases had no gene match. The CDR3 loop is CASSVWDRGWEQYF. CDR3 sequence (DNA): TGTGCCAGCAGCGTTTGGGACAGGGGCTGGGAGCAGTACTTC.

This clonotype was observed at least ten times. The chain has TRBV25-1 and TRBJ1-2; D is ambiguous. Germline-derived CDR1 and CDR2 are MGHDK and SYGVNS. The CDR3 is 13 amino acids. The V and J ends lost 1 base and 7 bases respectively, with 10 bases between them. CDR3 loop: CASSELEGFGYTF. In DNA, the CDR3 is TGTGCCAGCAGTGAATTGGAGGGTTTTGGCTACACCTTC.

The chain recombines TRBV29-1 with TRBJ2-2; D is uncertain. V was shortened by 4 bases and J by 8 bases, with 8 bases between the two germline ends. Germline CDR1 is SQVTM and CDR2 is ANQGSEA. The CDR3 runs to 11 residues. For the CDR3, the DNA is TGCAGCGTTGTGGGTACTGGGGAGCTGTTTTTT. It is translated as CSVVGTGELFF.

V usage is TRBV9 and J usage is TRBJ2-3, with 8 bases fitting TRBD2. From germline, CDR1 is SGDLS and CDR2 YYNGEE. V lost 0 bases, J lost 3 bases, and 3 bases stayed unmatched. The CDR3 runs to 15 residues. The CDR3 sequence: CASSVAGGPTDTQYF. The CDR3 DNA reads TGTGCCAGCAGCGTAGCGGGAGGGCCGACAGATACGCAGTATTTT.

This clonotype has only a few counts. This chain uses TRBV12-3 or TRBV12-4 with TRBJ2-1, with D unclear. This CDR3 is built from 13 residues. V lost 5 bases to trimming and J lost 3 bases, with 8 bases between them. CDR3 protein: CASSAPLYNEQFF. DNA for the CDR3: TGTGCCAGCAGTGCCCCCCTCTACAATGAGCAGTTCTTC.

The rearrangement links TRBV27 to TRBJ1-1; D perhaps matches TRBD1 (6 bases). CDR3 length equals 14 residues. The germline V gene encodes CDR1 MNHEY and CDR2 SMNVEV (reference sequence). The V gene lost 3 bases and the J gene lost 5 bases, with 13 bases spanning the gap. The CDR3 bases are TGTGCCAGCAGTTTTGGGGAGGGGGGGACTGAAGCTTTCTTT. This gives the protein CASSFGEGGTEAFF.

This clonotype has just a few counts. The rearrangement uses TRBV10-3 and TRBJ2-1; tentatively, D is TRBD2 (5 bases). Germline CDR1 is ENHRY and CDR2 is SYGVKD. This CDR3 region has 14 residues. V lost 2 bases, J lost 4 bases, and 9 bases lay in between. The CDR3 reads CAISEPGKYNEQFF. CDR3 nucleotide sequence: TGTGCCATCAGTGAGCCGGGGAAATACAATGAGCAGTTCTTC.

This clonotype has more than one count but fewer than ten. The V and J genes are TRBV6-2 or TRBV6-3 and TRBJ2-1, with 10 bases lining up with TRBD2. V shed 5 bases, J shed 4 bases, and the junction held 8 bases outside the gene matches. Germline V gene lookup returns CDR1 MNHEY and CDR2 SVGEGT. The CDR3 extends over 16 amino acids. As DNA, the CDR3 is TGTGCCAGCAGTCAGCTTTCTAGCGGGGGTTACAATGAGCAGTTCTTC. Protein: CASSQLSSGGYNEQFF.

The chain's CDR3 is CASSFSDGSYEQYF. The CDR3 DNA sequence: TGTGCCAGCAGCTTCAGTGATGGCAGCTACGAGCAGTACTTC. This chain joins TRBV11-2 and TRBJ2-7, with D hard to call. The CDR3 has 14 amino acids. The ends were cut back, 3 bases at V and 3 bases at J, with 12 bases in the middle. Germline V gene data show CDR1 as SGHAT and CDR2 as FQNNGV.

The count of this clonotype is one. The rearrangement joins TRBV28 to TRBJ2-5; possibly TRBD1 for D (6 bases). The CDR3 totals 14 residues. Trimming took 3 bases from V and 3 from J, leaving 11 bases between them. Germline V CDR1 and CDR2: MDHEN, SYDVKM. The CDR3 nucleotides are TGTGCCAGCAGTTTTGCAGGGGTTGAAGAGACCCAGTACTTC. It is translated as CASSFAGVEETQYF.

Points on this clonotype: A much bigger clone sits one base away, suggesting this may be a read error. The chain employs TRBV9 and TRBJ2-7; perhaps TRBD2 as D (7 bases). The CDR3 extends over 14 amino acids. Looked up from germline, CDR1 is SGDLS and CDR2 is YYNGEE. CDR3: CVSSVGRGAHEQYF. CDR3 nucleotides: TGTGTCAGCAGCGTAGGCCGGGGGGCTCACGAGCAGTACTTC.

V is TRBV4-3 and J is TRBJ2-3; D uncertain. The germline gives CDR1 LGHNA, CDR2 YSLEER. Trimming pared 0 bases from V and 6 bases from J, leaving 7 bases between. The CDR3 length is 13 residues. The CDR3 region has the DNA TGCGCCAGCAGCCAAGATCCGGTGGATACGCAGTATTTT. This sequence encodes CASSQDPVDTQYF.

This clonotype was detected only a few times. The V call is TRBV20-1, the J call TRBJ2-1; TRBD2 matches at 8 bases. From germline, CDR1 is DFQATT and CDR2 SNEGSKA (reference sequence). The CDR3 sequence is 13 residues long. The DNA of the CDR3 is TGCAGCCTACAGCGGGAGTCGTTCTATGAGCAGTTCTTC. It translates to CSLQRESFYEQFF.

V is TRBV7-9 and J is TRBJ2-7; D gene unclear. With 0 bases removed from V and 2 bases from J, the gap between germline ends came to 5 bases. The CDR3 has 13 amino acids. The germline V gene encodes CDR1 SEHNR and CDR2 FQNEAQ (reference sequence). The CDR3 DNA reads TGTGCCAGCAGCTTAGCGTGGGCCTACGAGCAGTACTTC. Its protein product is CASSLAWAYEQYF.

This clonotype was counted only a few times. For the CDR3, the DNA is TGTGCCAGCAGTGAAGATCGGGGAACCACAGATACGCAGTATTTT. Protein sequence: CASSEDRGTTDTQYF. J is TRBJ2-3 and V is TRBV2; possibly TRBD2 for D (5 bases). CDR1 is SNHLY and CDR2 is FYNNEI in the germline V gene. V lost 1 base and J 2 bases, leaving 10 bases between the germline ends. The CDR3 totals 15 residues. Looking up the rest from reference TRBV2 and TRBJ2-3 gives the full variable domain: EPEVTQTPSHQVTQMGQEVILRCVPISNHLYFYWYRQILGQKVEFLVSFYNNEISEKSEIFDDQFSVERPDGSNFTLKIRSTKLEDSAMYFCASSEDRGTTDTQYFGPGTRLTVL.

This clonotype has at least ten counts. V usage is TRBV24-1 and J usage is TRBJ2-1; 7 positions agree with TRBD2. The CDR3 contains 14 residues. V dropped 5 bases and J dropped 4; count of bases not matched to a gene: 4. CDR1 and CDR2 (germline): KGHDR, SFDVKD. CDR3: CATSAGTTYNEQFF. The CDR3, as DNA: TGTGCCACCAGTGCAGGGACTACTTACAATGAGCAGTTCTTC.

There are a few counts of this clonotype. This rearrangement joins TRBV4-3 to TRBJ2-2; D call uncertain. The germline V gene encodes CDR1 LGHNA and CDR2 YSLEER. Between the trimmed V and J ends, which lost 0 bases and 4 bases, there was a span of 6 bases. This CDR3 region has 14 residues. This CDR3 reads CASSQERSTGELFF. CDR3 DNA: TGCGCCAGCAGCCAAGAGAGGTCCACCGGGGAGCTGTTTTTT.

This clonotype was observed at least ten times. V is TRBV12-3 or TRBV12-4 and J is TRBJ2-7; 7 bases align to TRBD1. The CDR3 runs 16 residues. The V gene end was trimmed by 5 bases and the J gene end by 3 bases; junction bases not matched to a gene: 13. The CDR3 DNA is TGTGCCAGCAGTCCCCAGATAGGGGGCCCCAACTACGAGCAGTACTTC. Translating gives CASSPQIGGPNYEQYF.